This T cell receptor (beta chain) was found in a study of blood T cell repertoires in COVID-19 (dated by TCRdb to 2018 to 2021). Regarding the research as a whole: Samples from collaborators originated in the United States, Italy and Spain and spanned both the acute and convalescent phases of COVID-19. The prospective study material was composed of cDNA or gDNA derived from T cells, B-cell-depleted T cells, or PBMCs. The dataset comprised deeply sampled blood TCRbeta repertoires from subjects exposed to, actively infected with, or recovered from COVID-19. The repertoires were released in a freely available public database intended as a resource for research on the immune response to SARS-CoV-2. Samples came from the ongoing ImmuneRACE study (first 160 participants) plus 1,254 subjects from 6 global collaborators. Nearly every sample came with metadata listing a de-identified subject ID, COVID-19 status, age in years and sex. HLA class I and class II types, where available, came from metadata supplied by the sample provider rather than from assay-based typing. The full study reports these points: The amount of clinical and demographic metadata varied by source and participant and was provided uncurated.

As for this clone: Its antigen remains unidentified. No much larger clone exists at a distance of one base, and base qualities are not known.

Each collaborating institution followed its own protocols to collect whole blood in K2EDTA tubes. For TCRbeta analysis, collaborators shipped samples as frozen whole blood, isolated PBMCs, or DNA extracted from either of those sample types. The immunoSEQ Assay, a bias-controlled multiplex PCR, was used to amplify TCRbeta CDR3 regions from genomic DNA. Regarding the original processing steps: Within the assay, amplification of reference gene primers was used to estimate how many nucleated cells each sample contained. To quantify the absolute abundance of each unique TCRbeta CDR3 rearrangement, sequence reads were collapsed and filtered. For each sample, productive Simpson clonality was calculated by taking the square root of Simpson's diversity index across productive rearrangements. What TCRdb holds here is the immuneACCESS table cut down to in-frame rearrangements. Part of the clones is not present; checked against another copy, under half of the missing clones reflect an unresolved V gene, and the others are unexplained. V, J and clone size were drawn from that table, and D and trimming were deduced from the DNA. This sample gives roughly 170,000 clones in total; more than 80% of them show up just once. The ten most abundant clones make up more than 5.5% of the sample.

The CDR3 covers 13 residues, taking in both the cysteine and the phenylalanine. Only the CDR3 portion is preserved as DNA: 39 bases, with reading frame beginning at the first base. CDR1 and CDR2 are read off the germline V gene as SGHAT and FQNNGV. V loses 1 base, J loses 4 bases, and the germline ends lie 5 bases apart. The sequencing sample was made of peripheral blood. The rearranged segments are TRBV11-2 and TRBJ1-5; no D gene call is confident. This TCR was recovered from a human donor in a cohort sampled during active COVID-19. The CDR3 protein is CASSLGRNQPQHF. In nucleotides, the sequence is TGTGCCAGCAGCTTAGGCAGGAATCAGCCCCAGCATTTT.